This T cell receptor (beta chain) was documented in a study of cytomegalovirus exposure and HLA in healthy donors. General observations from the study: Association of roughly 17,000 TCR beta sequences with HLA alleles was found at 0.05 false discovery rate in a later analysis.

CDR1 is ENHRY and CDR2 is SYGVKD in the germline V gene. With V trimmed by 6 bases and J by 5 bases, 10 bases remained unmatched. This CDR3 is 15 amino acids long. PCR involved 60 Vbeta and 13 Jbeta primers. Sequencing was performed with immunoSEQ multiplex PCR; in TCRdb, only in-frame clones are kept and a portion is missing. This sample has approximately 140,000 clones, with around three quarters found just once. In regard to this clone: The antigen is undetermined.

This receptor was identified in a man aged 40-50 years in good health and CMV-seropositive. The genes are TRBV10-3 and TRBJ2-5; 9 positions match TRBD2. Sequencing input: PBMCs. The CDR3 loop reads CAISATETSGETQYF. The CDR3 coding sequence is TGTGCCATCAGCGCTACTGAGACTAGCGGCGAGACCCAGTACTTC.